Below are 9 T cell receptor beta chains sequenced from a single sample in a study of T cell responses to AZD1222 COVID-19 vaccine (dated by TCRdb to the early 2020s). The label giving this sample's time point can be read as: baseline before first vaccination. Receptors were amplified or captured by the immunoSEQ multiplex PCR assay. TCRdb stores this immuneACCESS table with in-frame sequences only. Part of the clones is absent; in the studies checked, under half of the shortfall reflects unresolved V genes, and no reason is known for the rest. The sample table lists 180,000 or so clones, roughly 94% of them with a count of one. The ten largest clones capture approximately 0.6% of the sample. Sequencing was performed on peripheral blood, taken on day 0 of AZD1222 vaccination. The receptors were sampled from an adult in good health.

This sequence joins TRBV7-6 and TRBJ1-2; D ambiguous. This CDR3 is 13 amino acids long. Germline values: CDR1 SGHVS, CDR2 FNYEAQ. Trimming removed 1 base from V and 8 bases from J, with 11 bases in between. CDR3 nucleotide sequence: TGTGCCAGCAGCTTAGAGGTGGGCTTGGGCTACACCTTC. Encoded protein: CASSLEVGLGYTF.

The chain joins TRBV5-1 to TRBJ2-1; 12 bases fit TRBD2. The germline V gene has CDR1 SGHRS and CDR2 YFSETQ. The CDR3 is 14 amino acids. V lost 4 bases, J lost 6 bases, and 2 bases stayed unmatched. Here the CDR3 DNA reads TGCGCCAGCAGCCTGACTAGCGGGAGCAATGAGCAGTTCTTC. Its protein is CASSLTSGSNEQFF. Variable domain in full (rest from reference TRBV5-1 and TRBJ2-1): KAGVTQTPRYLIKTRGQQVTLSCSPISGHRSVSWYQQTPGQGLQFLFEYFSETQRNKGNFPGRFSGRQFSNSRSEMNVSTLELGDSALYLCASSLTSGSNEQFFGPGTRLTVL.

The chain joins TRBV4-1 to TRBJ2-1; 13 bases match TRBD2. Germline loops: CDR1 MGHRA, CDR2 YSYEKL. The CDR3 consists of 22 residues. V shed 1 base and J 4 bases; nucleotides not matched to a gene: 19. DNA for the CDR3: TGCGCCAGCAGCCAAGGGGCCCGTTGGACTAGCGGGAGTCGTATTATGTACAATGAGCAGTTCTTC. It is translated as CASSQGARWTSGSRIMYNEQFF.

The chain combines TRBV4-1 with TRBJ2-2; D gene unclear. Germline loops: CDR1 MGHRA, CDR2 YSYEKL. V lost 1 base to trimming and J lost 12 bases, with 9 bases between them. The CDR3 length is 12 residues. CDR3: CASSQVESQLFF. The CDR3 coding sequence is TGCGCCAGCAGCCAAGTCGAATCTCAGCTGTTTTTT.

The chain employs TRBV3-1 (or the pseudogene TRBV3-2) and TRBJ2-3; tentatively, D is TRBD2 (5 bases). The CDR3 sequence is 17 residues long. The V gene lost 3 bases and the J gene lost 5 bases, with 21 bases spanning the gap. Looked up from germline, CDR1 is LGHDT and CDR2 is YNNKEL (reference sequence). CDR3 region: CASSHPSGATRGDTQYF. The CDR3 DNA reads as TGTGCCAGCAGCCATCCCTCAGGAGCTACCCGGGGAGATACGCAGTATTTT.

The V gene is TRBV9, the J gene TRBJ2-7; D not resolved. The CDR3 runs to 11 residues. V was clipped by 3 bases and J by 3 bases, with 4 bases between them. The germline gives CDR1 SGDLS, CDR2 YYNGEE. The CDR3 DNA reads as TGTGCCAGCAGCGACCTCTACGAGCAGTACTTC. It encodes CASSDLYEQYF.

V is TRBV14 and J is TRBJ2-3; D not certain. V was shortened by 2 bases and J by 2 bases, with 11 bases between the two germline ends. Germline-derived CDR1 and CDR2 are SGHDN and FVKESK. The CDR3 sequence is 15 residues long. The CDR3 region has the DNA TGTGCCAGCAGCCAAAACGGCGCCCACACAGATACGCAGTATTTT. Protein sequence: CASSQNGAHTDTQYF.

This chain uses TRBV18 with TRBJ1-1; D unresolved. Germline CDR1 and CDR2: KGHSH and LQKENI. The CDR3 is 13 residues long. Trimming removed 5 bases from V and 0 bases from J, with 7 bases in between. The chain's CDR3 is CASSKEMNTEAFF. CDR3 sequence (DNA): TGTGCCAGCTCAAAGGAAATGAACACTGAAGCTTTCTTT.

V gene TRBV14 combines with J gene TRBJ2-1; 16 bases map to TRBD2. Losses at the gene ends were 9 bases for V and 8 bases for J; bases not matched to a gene: 10. Germline V gene lookup returns CDR1 SGHDN and CDR2 FVKESK. The CDR3 runs to 16 residues. CDR3 sequence reads: CASQSGTSGRGDEQFF. CDR3 nucleotides: TGTGCCAGTCAATCCGGGACTAGCGGGAGGGGAGATGAGCAGTTCTTC.